This is a list of T cell receptor beta chains from one sample in a study of Graves' ophthalmopathy and Graves' hyperthyroidism. TCRdb reanalysed the multiplex PCR reads using MiXCR and keeps one entry per CDR3 protein. The top ten hold roughly 3.5% of the sample, which has about 660,000 distinct CDR3 sequences, about two fifths seen once. Source material: peripheral blood. The receptors come from an adult man with Graves' ophthalmopathy. CDR3s include the opening cysteine and the closing phenylalanine or tryptophan.

TRBJ1-1	TRBV5-1	CASSWRLGNTEAFF
TRBJ2-5	TRBV19	CASSIFLAGGQETQYF
TRBJ1-6	TRBV3-1	CASSDQDRPNSPLHF
TRBJ2-7	TRBV6-5	CASMTSGRLNEQYF
TRBJ2-5	TRBV10-3	CASSEASGSRETQYF
TRBJ1-5	TRBV12-3/TRBV12-4	CASSLGSGLSNQPQHF
TRBJ1-2	TRBV6-5	CASSEVGRLSNYGYTF
TRBJ2-7	TRBV10-3	CASSLGMPYEQYF
TRBJ2-7	TRBV3-1	CASSQQFRYEQYF
TRBJ1-2	TRBV5-8	CASMGRIYGYTF
TRBJ1-5	TRBV10-3	CASSEGKGRNQPQHF
TRBJ2-5	TRBV7-3	CASSFGEYF
TRBJ2-5	TRBV6-5	CASRRRQGRVETQYF
TRBJ2-7	TRBV5-1	CASSSGQGDEQYF
TRBJ2-7	TRBV24-1	CATSDHPNDRGSYEQYF
TRBJ1-5	TRBV5-8	CASSLGSEPQHF
TRBJ2-5	TRBV29-1	CSVGPLEGGQETQYF
TRBJ1-5	TRBV24-1	CATSDLLTQTQHF
TRBJ2-5	TRBV20-1	CSARSPELGLAGGPHQYF
TRBJ1-4	TRBV30	CAWSVAVNEKLFF
TRBJ2-5	TRBV11-3	CASSFGGAPETQYF
TRBJ2-5	TRBV11-2	CASSLTGVGGETQYF
TRBJ2-3	TRBV12-3/TRBV12-4	CASSLGRAGDTQYF
TRBJ1-1	TRBV29-1	CSVEDIGDTEAFF
TRBJ2-3	TRBV24-1	CATSAGTSGAPGGTDTQYF
TRBJ1-3	TRBV2	CASSATGTAGNTIYF
TRBJ2-3	TRBV7-3	CASSLISGSTDTQYF
TRBJ1-1	TRBV19	CASSLDRIMNTEAFF
TRBJ1-6	TRBV15	CATSSSGTGENSPLHF
TRBJ2-2	TRBV25-1	CASFGTGRPGELFF
TRBJ1-3	TRBV30	CAWSKSGNTIYF
.	TRBV11-2	CASSVLAGGRSGEQFF
TRBJ1-5	TRBV7-6	CASSFGGQGINNQPQHF
TRBJ2-6	TRBV29-1	CSVLGDSHSGANVLTF
TRBJ1-4	TRBV2	CASSPHRGVREKLFF
TRBJ1-2	TRBV25-1	CASSQSRGLGYGYTF
TRBJ2-3	TRBV9	CASSVSGRATDTQYF